The clone carrying this TCR beta chain was recorded a few times. Its specificity is not known. TCRdb redid the calling of the 5' RACE reads with MiXCR, one entry per CDR3 protein. The sample includes around 480,000 distinct CDR3 sequences, 17% of them seen just once. The data were taken from a study of CD8 T cells in ankylosing spondylitis. CDR3 length: 16 amino acids. The V segment lost 5 bases and the J segment 1 base; nucleotides outside the gene matches: 4. Germline V gives CDR1 ENHRY, CDR2 SYGVKD. Overall study findings and caveats: Some motif variants were previously reported in reactive arthritis synovial fluid and blood. A TCR beta motif of eight highly homologous variants appeared characteristic of ankylosing spondylitis blood. In ankylosing spondylitis patients, matched synovial fluid reportedly showed significant enrichment of disease-linked clones.

This TCR derives from a male donor with ankylosing spondylitis. Sequenced sample: blood, either unsorted or a sorted T cell fraction (not recorded which). The V gene is TRBV10-3, the J gene TRBJ2-5, with 13 bases lining up with TRBD2. CDR3 loop: CAISRTSGGGQETQYF. Written as DNA, the CDR3 is TGTGCCATCAGTAGGACTAGCGGGGGAGGCCAAGAGACCCAGTACTTC.